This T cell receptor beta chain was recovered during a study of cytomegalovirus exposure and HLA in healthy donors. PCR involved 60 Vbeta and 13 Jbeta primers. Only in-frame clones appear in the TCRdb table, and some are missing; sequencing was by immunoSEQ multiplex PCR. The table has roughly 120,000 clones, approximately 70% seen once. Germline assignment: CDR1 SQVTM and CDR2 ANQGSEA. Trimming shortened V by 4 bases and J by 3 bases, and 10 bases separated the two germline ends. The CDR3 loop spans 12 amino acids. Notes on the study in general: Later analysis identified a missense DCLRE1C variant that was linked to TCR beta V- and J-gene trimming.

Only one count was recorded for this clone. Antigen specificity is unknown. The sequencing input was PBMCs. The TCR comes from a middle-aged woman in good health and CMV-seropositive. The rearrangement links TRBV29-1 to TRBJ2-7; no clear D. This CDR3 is CSVGATDYEQYF. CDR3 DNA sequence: TGCAGCGTTGGAGCTACAGACTACGAGCAGTACTTC.